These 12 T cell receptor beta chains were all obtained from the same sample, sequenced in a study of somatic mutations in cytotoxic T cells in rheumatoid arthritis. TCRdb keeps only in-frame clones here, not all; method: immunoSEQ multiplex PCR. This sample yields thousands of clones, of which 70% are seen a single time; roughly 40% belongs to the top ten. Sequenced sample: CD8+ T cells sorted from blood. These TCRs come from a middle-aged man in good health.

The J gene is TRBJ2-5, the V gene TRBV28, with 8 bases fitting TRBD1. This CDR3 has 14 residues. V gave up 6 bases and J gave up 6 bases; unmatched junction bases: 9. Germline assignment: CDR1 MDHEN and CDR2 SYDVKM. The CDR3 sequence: CASRPPGGAQTQYF. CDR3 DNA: TGTGCCAGCAGACCCCCAGGGGGCGCGCAGACCCAGTACTTC.

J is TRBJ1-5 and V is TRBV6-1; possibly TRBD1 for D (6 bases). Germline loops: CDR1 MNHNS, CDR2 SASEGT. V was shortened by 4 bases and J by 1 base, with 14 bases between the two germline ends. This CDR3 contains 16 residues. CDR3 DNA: TGTGCCAGCAGTGGTTTCAGGGGACACAGCAATCAGCCCCAGCATTTT. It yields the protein CASSGFRGHSNQPQHF.

Here the CDR3 DNA reads TGTGCCAGCAGACCGACAGGGAGGGGCTATGGCTACACCTTC. Translation gives CASRPTGRGYGYTF. The gene calls are TRBV11-1 and TRBJ1-2; 7 nucleotides match TRBD1. The CDR3 contains 14 residues. V was clipped by 6 bases and J by 4 bases; unmatched bases: 8. Germline V gene lookup returns CDR1 SGHAT and CDR2 FQDESV (reference sequence).

CDR3 amino acids: CASSLEPGLARREQFF. As DNA, the CDR3 is TGTGCCAGCAGCTTAGAACCGGGACTAGCTCGGCGTGAGCAGTTCTTC. V is TRBV7-6 and J is TRBJ2-1, with TRBD2 identical over 9 bases. Germline V gene data show CDR1 as SGHVS and CDR2 as FNYEAQ. After removal of 1 base from V and 9 bases from J, the junction contained 10 bases not matched to a gene. The CDR3 is 16 amino acids.

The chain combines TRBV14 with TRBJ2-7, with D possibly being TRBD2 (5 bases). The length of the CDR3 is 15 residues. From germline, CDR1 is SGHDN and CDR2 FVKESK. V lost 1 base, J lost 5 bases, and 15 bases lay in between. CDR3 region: CASSQVPILRDEQYF. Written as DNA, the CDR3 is TGTGCCAGCAGCCAAGTCCCCATCCTGAGGGACGAGCAGTACTTC. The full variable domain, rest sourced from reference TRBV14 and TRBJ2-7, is EAGVTQFPSHSVIEKGQTVTLRCDPISGHDNLYWYRRVMGKEIKFLLHFVKESKQDESGMPNNRFLAERTGGTYSTLKVQPAELEDSGVYFCASSQVPILRDEQYFGPGTRLTVT.

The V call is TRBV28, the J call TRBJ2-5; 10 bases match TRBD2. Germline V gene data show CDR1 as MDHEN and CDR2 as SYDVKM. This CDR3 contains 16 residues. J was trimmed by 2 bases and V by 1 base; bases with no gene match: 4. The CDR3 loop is CASSLSLAGDQETQYF. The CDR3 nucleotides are TGTGCCAGCAGTTTATCCCTAGCGGGAGATCAAGAGACCCAGTACTTC.

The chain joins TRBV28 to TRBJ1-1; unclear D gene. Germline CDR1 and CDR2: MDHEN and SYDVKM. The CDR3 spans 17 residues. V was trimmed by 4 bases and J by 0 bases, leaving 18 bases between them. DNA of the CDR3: TGTGCCAGCAGTTCCGGGAATCGCGGCAGCCTGAACACTGAAGCTTTCTTT. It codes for CASSSGNRGSLNTEAFF.

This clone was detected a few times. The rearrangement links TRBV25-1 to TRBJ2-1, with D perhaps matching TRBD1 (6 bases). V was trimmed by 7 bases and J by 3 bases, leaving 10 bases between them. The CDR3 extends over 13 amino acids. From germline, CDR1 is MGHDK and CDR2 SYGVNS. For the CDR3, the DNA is TGTGCCAGCAAGGACAGTAGCTACAATGAGCAGTTCTTC. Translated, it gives CASKDSSYNEQFF.

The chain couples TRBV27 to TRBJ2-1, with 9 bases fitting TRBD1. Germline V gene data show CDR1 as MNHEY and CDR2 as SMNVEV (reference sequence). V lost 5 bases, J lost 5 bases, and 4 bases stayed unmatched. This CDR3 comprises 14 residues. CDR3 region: CASSLQGANNEQFF. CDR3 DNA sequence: TGTGCCAGCAGTCTACAGGGGGCGAACAATGAGCAGTTCTTC.

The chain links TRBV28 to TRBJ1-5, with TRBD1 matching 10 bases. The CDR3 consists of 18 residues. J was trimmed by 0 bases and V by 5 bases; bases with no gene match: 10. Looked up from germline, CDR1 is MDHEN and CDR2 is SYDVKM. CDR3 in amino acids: CASSGDRGQPYSNQPQHF. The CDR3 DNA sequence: TGTGCCAGCAGTGGGGACAGGGGCCAACCCTATAGCAATCAGCCCCAGCATTTT.

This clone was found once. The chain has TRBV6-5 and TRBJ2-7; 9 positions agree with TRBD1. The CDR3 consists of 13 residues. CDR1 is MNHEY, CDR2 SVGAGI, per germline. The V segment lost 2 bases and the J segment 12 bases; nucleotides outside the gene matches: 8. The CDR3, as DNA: TGTGCCAGCAGTTACGACAGGGGGTCGATGCGGTACGTC. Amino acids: CASSYDRGSMRYV.

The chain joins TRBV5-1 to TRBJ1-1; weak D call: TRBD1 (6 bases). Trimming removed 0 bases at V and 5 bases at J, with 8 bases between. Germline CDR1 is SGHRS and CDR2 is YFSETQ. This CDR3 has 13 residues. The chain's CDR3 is CASSLDQGTEAFF. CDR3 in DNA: TGCGCCAGCAGCTTGGATCAGGGGACTGAAGCTTTCTTT.